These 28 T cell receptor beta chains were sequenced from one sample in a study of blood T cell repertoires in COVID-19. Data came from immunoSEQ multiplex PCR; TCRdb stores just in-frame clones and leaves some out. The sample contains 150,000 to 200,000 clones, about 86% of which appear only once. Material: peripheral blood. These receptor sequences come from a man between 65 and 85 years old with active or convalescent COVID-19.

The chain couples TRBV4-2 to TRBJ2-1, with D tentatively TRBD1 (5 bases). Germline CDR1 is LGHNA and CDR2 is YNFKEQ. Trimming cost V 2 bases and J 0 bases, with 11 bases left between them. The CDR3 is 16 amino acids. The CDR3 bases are TGTGCCAGCAGCCAAAGACAGCGCAGCTCCTACAATGAGCAGTTCTTC. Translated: CASSQRQRSSYNEQFF.

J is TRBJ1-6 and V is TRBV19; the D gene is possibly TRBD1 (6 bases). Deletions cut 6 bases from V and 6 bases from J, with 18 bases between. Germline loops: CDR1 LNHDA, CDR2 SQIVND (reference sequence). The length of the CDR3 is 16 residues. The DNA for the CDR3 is TGTGCCAGTAGCCCAGGCCCAGGGGACGGTAATTCACCCCTCCACTTT. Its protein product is CASSPGPGDGNSPLHF.

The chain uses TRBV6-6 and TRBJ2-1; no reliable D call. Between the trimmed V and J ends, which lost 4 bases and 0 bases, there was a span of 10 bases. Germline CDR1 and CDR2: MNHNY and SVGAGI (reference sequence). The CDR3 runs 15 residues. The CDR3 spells CASSSRRSSYNEQFF. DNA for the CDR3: TGTGCCAGCAGTTCGAGAAGGAGCTCCTACAATGAGCAGTTCTTC.

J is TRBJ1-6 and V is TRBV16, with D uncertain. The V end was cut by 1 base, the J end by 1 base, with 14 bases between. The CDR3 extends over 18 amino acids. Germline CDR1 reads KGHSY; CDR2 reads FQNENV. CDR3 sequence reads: CASSQLRIRRSYNSPLHF. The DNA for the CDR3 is TGTGCCAGCAGCCAATTACGGATAAGGAGGTCCTATAATTCACCCCTCCACTTT.

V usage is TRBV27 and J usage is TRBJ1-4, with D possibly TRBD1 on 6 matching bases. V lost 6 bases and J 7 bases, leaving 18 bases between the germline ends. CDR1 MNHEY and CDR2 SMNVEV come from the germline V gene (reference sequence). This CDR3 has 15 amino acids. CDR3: CASSPAPGVGEKLFF. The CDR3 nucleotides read TGTGCCAGCAGCCCGGCCCCAGGGGTCGGTGAAAAACTGTTTTTT.

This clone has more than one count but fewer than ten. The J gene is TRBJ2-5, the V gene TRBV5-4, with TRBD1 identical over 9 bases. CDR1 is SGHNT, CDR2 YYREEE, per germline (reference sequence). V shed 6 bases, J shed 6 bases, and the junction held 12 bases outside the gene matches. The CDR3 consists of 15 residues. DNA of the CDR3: TGTGCCAGCACCCTGGGGGGGGACAGGGCGAAGACCCAGTACTTC. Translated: CASTLGGDRAKTQYF.

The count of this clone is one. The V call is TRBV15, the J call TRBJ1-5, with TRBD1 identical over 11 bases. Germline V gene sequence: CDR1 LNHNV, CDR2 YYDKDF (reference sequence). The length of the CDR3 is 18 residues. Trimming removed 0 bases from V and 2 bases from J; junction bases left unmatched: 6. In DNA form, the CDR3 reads TGTGCCACCAGCAGAGACCCGGGACAGGGGGGTCGCAATCAGCCCCAGCATTTT. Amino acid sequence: CATSRDPGQGGRNQPQHF.

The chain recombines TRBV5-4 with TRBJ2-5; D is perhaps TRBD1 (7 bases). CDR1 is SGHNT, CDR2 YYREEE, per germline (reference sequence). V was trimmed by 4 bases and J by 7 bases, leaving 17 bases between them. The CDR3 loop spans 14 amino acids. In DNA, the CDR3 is TGTGCCAGCAGCACCGGGACAGCGGGCTGGACCCAGTACTTC. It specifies CASSTGTAGWTQYF.

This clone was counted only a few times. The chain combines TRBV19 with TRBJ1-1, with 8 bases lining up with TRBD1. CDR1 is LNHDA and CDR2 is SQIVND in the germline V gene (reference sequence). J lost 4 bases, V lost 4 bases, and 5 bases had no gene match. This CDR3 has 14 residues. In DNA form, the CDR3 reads TGTGCCAGTAGTACGACAGGGGCCCTCACTGAAGCTTTCTTT. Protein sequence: CASSTTGALTEAFF.

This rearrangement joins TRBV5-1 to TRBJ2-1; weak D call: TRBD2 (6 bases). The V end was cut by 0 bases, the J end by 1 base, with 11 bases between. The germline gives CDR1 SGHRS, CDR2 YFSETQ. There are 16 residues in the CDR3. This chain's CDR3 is CASSLGTGTSYNEQFF. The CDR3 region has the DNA TGCGCCAGCAGCTTGGGGACCGGGACTTCCTACAATGAGCAGTTCTTC.

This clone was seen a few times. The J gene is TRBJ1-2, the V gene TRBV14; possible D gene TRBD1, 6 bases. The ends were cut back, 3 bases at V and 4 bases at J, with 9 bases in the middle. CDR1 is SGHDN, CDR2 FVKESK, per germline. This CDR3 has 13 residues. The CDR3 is CASSHGDTYGYTF. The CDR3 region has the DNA TGTGCCAGCAGCCATGGGGACACCTATGGCTACACCTTC.

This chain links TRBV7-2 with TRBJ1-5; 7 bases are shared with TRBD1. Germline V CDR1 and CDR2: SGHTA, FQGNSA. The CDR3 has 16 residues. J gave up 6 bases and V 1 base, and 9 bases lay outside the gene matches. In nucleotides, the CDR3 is TGTGCCAGCAGCTTAGTTGAGGGGGCGGCCGGTCAGCCCCAGCATTTT. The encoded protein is CASSLVEGAAGQPQHF.

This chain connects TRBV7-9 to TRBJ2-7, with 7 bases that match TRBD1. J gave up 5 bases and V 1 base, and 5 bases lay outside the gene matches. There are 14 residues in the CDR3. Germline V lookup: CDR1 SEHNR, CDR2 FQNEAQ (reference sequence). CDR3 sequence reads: CASSLGEGAHEQYF. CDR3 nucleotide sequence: TGTGCCAGCAGCTTAGGTGAGGGGGCCCACGAGCAGTACTTC.

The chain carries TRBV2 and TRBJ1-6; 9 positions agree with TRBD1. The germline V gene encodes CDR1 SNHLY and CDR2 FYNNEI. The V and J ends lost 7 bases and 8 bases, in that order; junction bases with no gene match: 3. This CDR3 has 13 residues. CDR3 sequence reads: CASTGQGHSPLHF. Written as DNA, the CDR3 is TGTGCCAGCACGGGACAGGGACATTCACCCCTCCACTTT.

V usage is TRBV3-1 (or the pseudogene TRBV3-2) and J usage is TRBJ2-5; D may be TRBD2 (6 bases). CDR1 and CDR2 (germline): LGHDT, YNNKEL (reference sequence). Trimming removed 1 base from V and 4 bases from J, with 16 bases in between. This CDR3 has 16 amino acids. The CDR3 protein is CASSQGKLAGLETQYF. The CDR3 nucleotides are TGTGCCAGCAGCCAAGGGAAGCTGGCGGGATTAGAGACCCAGTACTTC.

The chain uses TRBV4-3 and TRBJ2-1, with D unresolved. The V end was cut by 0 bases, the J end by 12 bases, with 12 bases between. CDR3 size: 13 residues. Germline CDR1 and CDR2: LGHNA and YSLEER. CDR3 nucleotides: TGCGCCAGCAGCCAAGATCCTTCTCGGGTGCAGTTCTTC. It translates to CASSQDPSRVQFF.

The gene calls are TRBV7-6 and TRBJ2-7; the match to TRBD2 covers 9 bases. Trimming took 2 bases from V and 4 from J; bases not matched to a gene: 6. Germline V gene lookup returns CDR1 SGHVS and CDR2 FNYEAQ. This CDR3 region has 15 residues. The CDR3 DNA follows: TGTGCCAGCAGCTTATTAGCGGGAGTGGGTTACGAGCAGTACTTC. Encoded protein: CASSLLAGVGYEQYF.

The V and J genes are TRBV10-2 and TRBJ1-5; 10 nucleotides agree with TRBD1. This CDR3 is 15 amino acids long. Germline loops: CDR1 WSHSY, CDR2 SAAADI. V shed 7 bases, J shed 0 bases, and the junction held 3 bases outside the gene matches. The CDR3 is CASKRDRGSNQPQHF. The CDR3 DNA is TGCGCCAGCAAGAGGGACAGGGGTAGCAATCAGCCCCAGCATTTT.

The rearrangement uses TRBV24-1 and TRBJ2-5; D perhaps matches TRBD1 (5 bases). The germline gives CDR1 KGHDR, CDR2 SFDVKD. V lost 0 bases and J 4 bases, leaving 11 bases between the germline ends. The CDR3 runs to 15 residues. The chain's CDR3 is CATSDLGRVGETQYF. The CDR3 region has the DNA TGTGCCACCAGTGATTTGGGCAGGGTTGGAGAGACCCAGTACTTC.

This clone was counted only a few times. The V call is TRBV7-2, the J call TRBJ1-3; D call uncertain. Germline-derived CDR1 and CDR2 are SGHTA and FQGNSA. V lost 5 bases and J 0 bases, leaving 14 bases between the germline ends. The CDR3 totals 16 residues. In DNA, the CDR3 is TGTGCCAGCAGCAGGAATCCAGGCGTCTCTGGAAACACCATATATTTT. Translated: CASSRNPGVSGNTIYF. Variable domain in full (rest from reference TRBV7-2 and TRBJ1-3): GAGVSQSPSNKVTEKGKDVELRCDPISGHTALYWYRQSLGQGLEFLIYFQGNSAPDKSGLPSDRFSAERTGGSVSTLTIQRTQQEDSAVYLCASSRNPGVSGNTIYFGEGSWLTVV.

CDR3 in DNA: TGTGCCAGCAGCCGCCCGGACAGGGGGCTTGGGAATGAGCAGTTCTTC. This codes for CASSRPDRGLGNEQFF. The chain carries TRBV7-9 and TRBJ2-1, with 11 bases aligning to TRBD1. The length of the CDR3 is 16 residues. Per germline, CDR1 SEHNR and CDR2 FQNEAQ (reference sequence). V shed 5 bases and J 7 bases; nucleotides not matched to a gene: 10. The variable domain in full, completed from reference TRBV7-9 and TRBJ2-1, reads DTGVSQNPRHKITKRGQNVTFRCDPISEHNRLYWYRQTLGQGPEFLTYFQNEAQLEKSRLLSDRFSAERPKGSFSTLEIQRTEQGDSAMYLCASSRPDRGLGNEQFFGPGTRLTVL.

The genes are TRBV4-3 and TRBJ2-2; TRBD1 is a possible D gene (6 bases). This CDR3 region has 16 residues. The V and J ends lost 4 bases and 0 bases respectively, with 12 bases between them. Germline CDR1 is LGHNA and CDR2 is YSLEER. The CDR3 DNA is TGCGCCAGCAGCCGAAACCGGGACACGAACACCGGGGAGCTGTTTTTT. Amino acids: CASSRNRDTNTGELFF.

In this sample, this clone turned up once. The CDR3 sequence: CASSQRTDGGYTF. CDR3 DNA: TGTGCCAGCAGCCAAAGGACAGATGGTGGCTACACCTTC. The J gene is TRBJ1-2, the V gene TRBV7-2; D is perhaps TRBD1 (6 bases). Germline V gene sequence: CDR1 SGHTA, CDR2 FQGNSA. V lost 5 bases to trimming and J lost 7 bases, with 14 bases between them. This CDR3 is built from 13 residues.

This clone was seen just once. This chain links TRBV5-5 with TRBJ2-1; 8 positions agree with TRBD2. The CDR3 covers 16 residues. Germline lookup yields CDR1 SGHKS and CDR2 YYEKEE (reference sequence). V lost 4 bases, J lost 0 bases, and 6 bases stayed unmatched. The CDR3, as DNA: TGTGCCAGCAGCAGGCAGGCGGGGGGCTCCTACAATGAGCAGTTCTTC. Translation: CASSRQAGGSYNEQFF.

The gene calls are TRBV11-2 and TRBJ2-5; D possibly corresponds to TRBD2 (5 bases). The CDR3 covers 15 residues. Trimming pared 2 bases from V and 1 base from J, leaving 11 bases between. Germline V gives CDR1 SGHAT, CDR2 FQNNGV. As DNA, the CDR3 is TGTGCCAGCAGCTTAACCTTCGGAGGCCAAGAGACCCAGTACTTC. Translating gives CASSLTFGGQETQYF.

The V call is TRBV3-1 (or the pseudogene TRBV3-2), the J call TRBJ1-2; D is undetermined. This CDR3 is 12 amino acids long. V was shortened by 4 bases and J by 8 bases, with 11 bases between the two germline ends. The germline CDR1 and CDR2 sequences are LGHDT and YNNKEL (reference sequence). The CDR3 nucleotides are TGTGCCAGCAGCCTAACCCTGGAGGGCTACACCTTC. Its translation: CASSLTLEGYTF.

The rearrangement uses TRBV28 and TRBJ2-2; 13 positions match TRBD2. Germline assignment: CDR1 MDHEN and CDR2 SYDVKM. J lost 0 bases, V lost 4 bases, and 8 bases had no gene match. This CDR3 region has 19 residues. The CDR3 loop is CASSSVTSGRPSNTGELFF. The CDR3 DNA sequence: TGTGCCAGCAGTTCCGTGACTAGCGGGAGGCCTTCGAACACCGGGGAGCTGTTTTTT.

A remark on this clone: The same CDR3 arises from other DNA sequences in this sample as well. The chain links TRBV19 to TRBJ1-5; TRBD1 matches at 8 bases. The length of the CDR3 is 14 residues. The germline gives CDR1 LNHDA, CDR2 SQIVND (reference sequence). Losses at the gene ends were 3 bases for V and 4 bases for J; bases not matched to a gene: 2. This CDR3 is CASSIRQGNQPQHF. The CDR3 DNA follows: TGTGCCAGTAGTATCAGACAGGGGAATCAGCCCCAGCATTTT.